The 5 T cell receptor beta chains given below trace back to one sample, sequenced in a study of human T cells and chemical hapten exposure. TCRdb redid the calling of the RACE reads with MiXCR, one entry per CDR3 protein. Of a few hundred thousand distinct CDR3 sequences in the sample, under 6.5% were seen once. The time point here: patch test 2, 6 weeks after DPC sensitization. Treatment: therapeutic diphenylcyclopropenone sensitization with weekly scalp DPC. The input for sequencing was whole blood, taken in connection with sensitization to the hapten diphenylcyclopropenone (DPC). Receptors were obtained from a woman under 30 with alopecia areata. Some clones in this sample may be carry-over from other donors' samples.

The rearrangement joins TRBV11-3 to TRBJ2-1; 13 nucleotides agree with TRBD2. The CDR3 spans 18 residues. The junction had 11 bases not matched to a gene; V was cut back by 4 bases and J by 5 bases. CDR1 SGHNT and CDR2 YENEEA come from the germline V gene. CDR3 coding DNA: TGTGCCAGCAGCTATACCGGACTAGCGGGGGCGAACCACAATGAGCAGTTCTTC. This gives the protein CASSYTGLAGANHNEQFF.

This clonotype was seen many times. The gene calls are TRBV12-3 or TRBV12-4 and TRBJ1-6, with a possible D match to TRBD1 (6 bases). CDR3 length: 21 residues. Trimming removed 4 bases at V and 0 bases at J, with 25 bases between. The CDR3 spells CASSWPGAGNPMSSYNSPLHF. The DNA for the CDR3 is TGTGCCAGCAGTTGGCCGGGGGCAGGAAATCCTATGAGCTCCTATAATTCACCCCTCCACTTT.

The rearrangement links TRBV7-3 to TRBJ1-1; 7 nucleotides agree with TRBD1. The trim removed 4 bases at V and 1 base at J, leaving 6 bases unmatched. Looked up from germline, CDR1 is SGHTA and CDR2 is FQGTGA. This CDR3 comprises 15 residues. The CDR3 nucleotides read TGTGCCAGCAGCTCCCAGGGGGGGGCGAACACTGAAGCTTTCTTT. Protein: CASSSQGGANTEAFF.

The chain joins TRBV4-1 to TRBJ1-1; a weak D match, TRBD1 (6 bases). Germline V CDR1 and CDR2: MGHRA, YSYEKL. V was shortened by 4 bases and J by 6 bases, with 18 bases between the two germline ends. The CDR3 loop spans 15 amino acids. CDR3 loop: CASSPLRGGYAEAFF. The DNA of the CDR3 is TGCGCCAGCAGCCCTCTCCGCGGGGGCTACGCTGAAGCTTTCTTT.

This clonotype was observed a handful of times. This chain joins TRBV18 and TRBJ1-1, with no clear D. The V and J ends lost 1 base and 1 base respectively, with 10 bases between them. CDR1 is KGHSH and CDR2 is LQKENI in the germline V gene. The CDR3 covers 15 residues. The CDR3 DNA follows: TGTGCCAGCTCACCACGACTAGCGGAGAACACTGAAGCTTTCTTT. It specifies CASSPRLAENTEAFF.